The TCR beta chain described here comes from a study of shared clonotypes between healthy human individuals. The CDR3 sequence is 15 residues long. The V end lost 0 bases, the J end lost 6 bases, and 12 bases lay between the germline ends. Germline-derived CDR1 and CDR2 are SGHAT and FQNNGV. Clones were read by immunoSEQ multiplex PCR, and TCRdb kept only the in-frame ones, dropping some. Of approximately 2,000,000 clones listed, 93% are singletons. As defined, naive CD8 cells were CD45RO-negative and positively selected for CCR7, with terminally differentiated effector memory CD45RA+ cells excluded.

This clonotype was obtained from a young man in good health. Some clones in this sample may be carry-over from other donors' samples. The chain couples TRBV11-2 to TRBJ1-5; weak D call: TRBD1 (6 bases). Sequencing was carried out using naive CD8+ T cells from PBMCs. The CDR3 spells CASSLDLRGTQPQHF. As DNA, the CDR3 is TGTGCCAGCAGCTTAGATCTCAGGGGTACTCAGCCCCAGCATTTT.